These T cell receptor beta chains were read from a single sample in a study of PD-1 blockade in classical Hodgkin lymphoma. Sequencing used immunoSEQ multiplex PCR; TCRdb keeps in-frame clones, though not all of them. The repertoire holds tens of thousands of clones, with more than 70% as singletons. The specimen was peripheral blood mononuclear cells (PBMCs), collected before the fourth cycle of nivolumab. These TCRs come from a human donor with classical Hodgkin lymphoma. Both conserved end residues are part of each CDR3. A D gene is named only where the DNA matches it firmly. A row's size may be missing; if present it is once, few, many or a size class.

V gene,J gene,clone size,D gene,CDR3 protein,CDR3 DNA
TRBV28,TRBJ2-7,-,-,CASTLGGLRYEQYF,TGTGCCAGCACCCTTGGGGGTTTGAGGTACGAGCAGTACTTC
TRBV11-2,TRBJ2-7,-,TRBD1,CASSLTGGSYEQYF,TGTGCCAGCAGCTTGACAGGGGGCTCCTACGAGCAGTACTTC
TRBV6-5,TRBJ1-2,-,TRBD1,CASSWDRYYGYTF,TGTGCCAGCAGCTGGGACAGGTACTATGGCTACACCTTC
TRBV5-1,TRBJ2-5,few,TRBD1,CASSPRVSRGQETQYF,TGCGCCAGCAGCCCCCGGGTAAGCAGGGGGCAAGAGACCCAGTACTTC
TRBV27,TRBJ2-3,once,-,CASSFVRLGSDTQYF,TGTGCCAGCAGTTTTGTCAGATTAGGCTCAGATACGCAGTATTTT
TRBV4-1,TRBJ2-1,-,-,CASSPILRNNEQFF,TGCGCCAGCAGCCCAATATTGAGGAACAATGAGCAGTTCTTC
TRBV6-5,TRBJ1-2,-,-,CASRQARGYTF,TGTGCCAGCAGACAGGCCCGAGGCTACACCTTC
TRBV9,TRBJ1-1,once,TRBD1,CASSVTGGFTEAFF,TGTGCCAGCAGCGTCACAGGGGGTTTCACTGAAGCTTTCTTT
TRBV5-4,TRBJ2-5,once,TRBD2,CASSLDPSGLAGVQETQYF,TGTGCCAGCAGCTTGGACCCTTCGGGACTAGCGGGAGTACAAGAGACCCAGTACTTC
TRBV30,TRBJ2-3,-,TRBD2,CAWSDGLAGVNTQYF,TGTGCCTGGAGCGATGGACTAGCGGGAGTTAATACGCAGTATTTT
TRBV18,TRBJ2-3,-,-,CASSPPWTVRSTDTQYF,TGTGCCAGCTCACCACCGTGGACAGTGCGGAGCACAGATACGCAGTATTTT
TRBV7-9,TRBJ2-5,-,-,CASSLRDIEETQYF,TGTGCCAGCAGCCTCCGGGACATCGAAGAGACCCAGTACTTC
TRBV5-1,TRBJ2-1,-,TRBD2,CASSYSGTTGYNEQFF,TGCGCCAGCAGCTACTCCGGGACTACAGGCTACAATGAGCAGTTCTTC
TRBV5-1,TRBJ2-5,-,TRBD2,CASSYGLANQETQYF,TGCGCCAGCAGCTACGGACTAGCCAACCAAGAGACCCAGTACTTC
TRBV7-2,TRBJ2-7,-,TRBD1,CASSFLRGQSYEQYF,TGTGCCAGCAGCTTCCTCAGGGGACAGAGCTACGAGCAGTACTTC
TRBV5-6,TRBJ1-3,-,-,CASSRITGAGNTIYF,TGTGCCAGCAGCCGAATCACAGGAGCTGGAAACACCATATATTTT
TRBV10-3,TRBJ2-7,-,-,CATLHVEQYF,TGTGCCACCTTACACGTAGAGCAGTACTTC
TRBV27,TRBJ2-1,few,-,CASSERDNEQFF,TGTGCCAGCAGTGAGCGGGACAATGAGCAGTTCTTC
TRBV5-1,TRBJ1-3,-,-,CASSLGGGSGNTIYF,TGCGCCAGCAGCTTGGGAGGGGGATCTGGAAACACCATATATTTT
TRBV28,TRBJ1-2,-,-,CASSPSANYGYTF,TGTGCCAGCAGCCCTTCCGCTAACTATGGCTACACCTTC